A selection of T cell receptor beta chains follows, all from one sample in a study of T cell responses to AZD1222 COVID-19 vaccine. Profiled with immunoSEQ multiplex PCR; TCRdb holds only in-frame clones, not every one. The data show around 200,000 clones, 85% to 95% seen once. Sample: peripheral blood, taken 28 days after the second AZD1222 dose. The receptors originated from an adult who received the AZD1222 COVID-19 vaccine. Both conserved end residues are part of each CDR3. The D gene is left open where the match is weak. Size is stated for part of the rows, as once, few or many counts, or as a class when the clone is expanded.

>TRBD1|TRBV9|TRBJ1-6|.
CASSATGQGGNSPLHF
TGTGCCAGCAGCGCAACCGGACAGGGCGGTAATTCACCCCTCCACTTT
>.|TRBV30|TRBJ2-6|.
CAWTGDGLAYSGANVLTF
TGTGCCTGGACCGGGGACGGATTGGCCTACTCTGGGGCCAACGTCCTGACTTTC
>.|TRBV3-1/TRBV3-2|TRBJ2-7|.
CASSQGWGDSAYEQYF
TGTGCCAGCAGCCAAGGGTGGGGGGACTCGGCCTACGAGCAGTACTTC
>TRBD2|TRBV28|TRBJ2-1|.
CASSPGTSGRKGQFF
TGTGCCAGCAGTCCCGGGACTAGCGGGAGGAAGGGGCAGTTCTTC
>.|TRBV10-3|TRBJ1-6|.
CAITDSSYNSPLHF
TGTGCCATCACTGACAGCTCCTATAATTCACCCCTCCACTTT
>.|TRBV5-6|TRBJ1-2|.
CASSFLSGIYGYTF
TGTGCCAGCAGCTTCTTGTCAGGGATCTATGGCTACACCTTC
>TRBD1|TRBV11-3|TRBJ1-2|.
CASSADRAPNYGYTF
TGTGCCAGCAGCGCCGACAGGGCCCCTAACTATGGCTACACCTTC
>.|TRBV27|TRBJ2-7|.
CASSIFGAGEQYF
.
>TRBD1|TRBV18|TRBJ2-7|.
CASSRQGSRSSYEQYF
TGTGCCAGCTCACGACAGGGGTCTAGGAGCTCCTACGAGCAGTACTTC
>.|TRBV4-1|TRBJ1-2|.
CASSHPGRYGYTF
TGCGCCAGCAGCCACCCAGGGAGGTATGGCTACACCTTC
>.|TRBV7-2|TRBJ2-5|once
CASSSSGRQETQYF
TGTGCCAGCAGCTCGTCCGGGAGACAAGAGACCCAGTACTTC
>.|TRBV27|TRBJ2-1|.
CASSLRGAAYNEQFF
TGTGCCAGCAGTTTACGGGGGGCCGCCTACAATGAGCAGTTCTTC
>TRBD2|TRBV5-4|TRBJ2-3|once
CASSANLAGSTDTQYF
TGTGCCAGCAGCGCCAACCTAGCGGGGAGCACAGATACGCAGTATTTT
>TRBD1|TRBV9|TRBJ1-1|.
CASSGDGDSLNTEAFF
TGTGCCAGCAGCGGTGATGGGGACAGCTTGAACACTGAAGCTTTCTTT
>.|TRBV4-3|TRBJ1-4|.
CASSQERFTGGSDEKLFF
TGCGCCAGCAGCCAAGAACGATTCACAGGCGGCTCGGACGAAAAACTGTTTTTT
>.|TRBV2|TRBJ1-2|.
CASIDGARGSYGYTF
TGTGCCAGTATAGATGGGGCCAGGGGATCATATGGCTACACCTTC
>.|TRBV3-1/TRBV3-2|TRBJ1-1|.
CASSREGGYTEAFF
TGTGCCAGCAGCCGCGAAGGAGGGTACACTGAAGCTTTCTTT
>.|TRBV6-1|TRBJ2-7|few
CASSDGASYEQYF
TGTGCCAGCAGTGATGGGGCGTCCTACGAGCAGTACTTC
>.|TRBV19|TRBJ1-4|.
CATSLTGADEKLFF
TGTGCCACGAGCCTGACCGGGGCGGACGAAAAACTGTTTTTT
>TRBD1|TRBV6-6|TRBJ2-2|.
CASKDRDTGELFF
TGTGCCAGCAAGGACAGGGACACCGGGGAGCTGTTTTTT
>.|TRBV19|TRBJ1-4|.
CASTGGQYNEKLFF
TGTGCCAGTACCGGGGGACAATACAATGAAAAACTGTTTTTT
>.|TRBV19|TRBJ1-6|.
CASSPTGGRRNSPLHF
TGTGCCAGTAGTCCCACGGGGGGGCGTCGGAATTCACCCCTCCACTTT
>TRBD1|TRBV10-3|TRBJ2-3|.
CAISESGTGDRGTQYF
TGTGCCATCAGTGAGTCCGGGACAGGGGATCGGGGTACGCAGTATTTT
>.|TRBV19|TRBJ1-4|.
CASSIQRQPNEKLFF
TGTGCCAGTAGTATCCAGAGGCAGCCTAATGAAAAACTGTTTTTT
>TRBD2|TRBV10-3|TRBJ2-5|.
CASRLAGAQETQYF
TGTGCCTCTCGACTAGCGGGGGCCCAAGAGACCCAGTACTTC
>TRBD1|TRBV10-3|TRBJ2-3|.
CAISVSDRDSTDTQYF
TGTGCCATCAGTGTTTCGGACAGGGACAGCACAGATACGCAGTATTTT
>.|TRBV11-3|TRBJ1-1|.
CASSLIGAMNTEAFF
TGTGCCAGCAGCTTAATTGGAGCGATGAACACTGAAGCTTTCTTT
>TRBD2|TRBV9|TRBJ2-3|.
CASSGSGSVTDTQYF
TGTGCCAGCAGCGGAAGCGGGAGTGTTACAGATACGCAGTATTTT
>.|TRBV2|TRBJ1-5|.
CASSDGFLDINQPQHF
TGTGCCAGCAGTGACGGTTTTTTGGATATCAATCAGCCCCAGCATTTT
>.|TRBV5-4|TRBJ2-7|.
CASSLPDAYEQYF
TGTGCCAGCAGCTTGCCTGATGCCTACGAGCAGTACTTC
>.|TRBV4-3|TRBJ2-4|once
CASSQYSGDENIQYF
TGCGCCAGCAGCCAATATTCGGGGGACGAAAACATTCAGTACTTC
>TRBD1|TRBV29-1|TRBJ1-2|once
CSVASGGGGYTF
TGCAGCGTTGCTTCAGGGGGCGGTGGCTACACCTTC
>.|TRBV5-6|TRBJ1-4|.
CASSLARYNEKLFF
TGTGCCAGCAGCTTGGCCCGGTATAATGAAAAACTGTTTTTT
>TRBD1|TRBV30|TRBJ1-6|.
CAWRVTGTGGFRF
TGTGCCTGGAGAGTGACCGGGACAGGGGGCTTTCGCTTT
>TRBD1|TRBV14|TRBJ1-5|.
CASSPGQGNQPQHF
TGTGCCAGCAGCCCGGGACAGGGAAATCAGCCCCAGCATTTT
>.|TRBV12-3/TRBV12-4|TRBJ2-3|.
CASTRRDTQYF
TGTGCCAGCACCCGGCGGGATACGCAGTATTTT
>TRBD1|TRBV27|TRBJ2-1|.
CASSFPGQYNEQFF
TGTGCCAGCAGTTTCCCGGGACAGTACAATGAGCAGTTCTTC
>TRBD1|TRBV7-9|TRBJ2-7|.
CASSLAGTGAYEQYF
TGTGCCAGCAGCTTAGCCGGGACAGGGGCCTACGAGCAGTACTTC
>.|TRBV7-9|TRBJ1-5|.
CASSSAGRGQPQHF
TGTGCCAGCAGCTCCGCGGGTCGGGGGCAGCCCCAGCATTTT
>.|TRBV12-3/TRBV12-4|TRBJ1-1|.
CASVSVKASEAFF
TGTGCCAGCGTATCGGTAAAAGCCTCTGAAGCTTTCTTT
>.|TRBV19|TRBJ2-1|.
CASSIAPENEQFF
TGTGCCAGTAGTATAGCTCCGGAAAATGAGCAGTTCTTC
>.|TRBV13|TRBJ2-7|.
CASSLGAEQYF
TGTGCCAGCAGCTTAGGGGCCGAGCAGTACTTC
>.|TRBV7-2|TRBJ1-2|.
CASSLEPGNGYTF
TGTGCCAGCAGCTTAGAACCAGGGAATGGCTACACCTTC
>.|TRBV19|TRBJ1-2|once
CASSIDGSYGYTF
TGTGCCAGTAGTATAGACGGAAGCTATGGCTACACCTTC
>.|TRBV19|TRBJ2-5|once
CASSIESSRETQYF
TGTGCCAGTAGTATAGAGTCCAGTCGTGAGACCCAGTACTTC
>.|TRBV28|TRBJ2-6|.
CASNFRFSGANVLTF
TGTGCCAGCAATTTCAGGTTTTCTGGGGCCAACGTCCTGACTTTC
>.|TRBV18|TRBJ1-2|.
CASSPDVGEDYGYTF
TGTGCCAGCTCACCAGACGTGGGGGAGGACTATGGCTACACCTTC
>.|TRBV7-2|TRBJ1-5|.
CASSFHGPQHF
TGTGCCAGCAGCTTCCATGGACCCCAGCATTTT
>TRBD1|TRBV19|TRBJ1-2|.
CASGFWDSANYGYTF
TGTGCCAGTGGATTTTGGGACAGCGCTAACTATGGCTACACCTTC